This T cell receptor beta chain was captured by sequencing in a study of T cells in tumors after PD-1 blockade. Produced via immunoSEQ multiplex PCR; TCRdb's table is partial and in-frame only. The table lists approximately 47,000 clones, over 75% of them singletons. The study's findings and limits: Peripheral recruitment is suggested, as some novel exhausted tumor clones were in pre-treatment blood.

The CDR3 loop spans 15 amino acids. Germline assignment: CDR1 GTSNPN and CDR2 SVGIG (reference sequence). Trimming took off 2 bases at V and 1 base at J, with 13 bases between the two ends. On this clone: Its antigen is as yet unknown. Other nucleotide sequences in the sample specify the same CDR3.

The receptor's source is a human donor with basal cell carcinoma. The gene calls are TRBV30 and TRBJ2-3; tentative D call: TRBD1 (6 bases). The sequencing used PBMCs, collected before anti-PD-1 treatment. CDR3 loop: CAWSPGQGRTDTQYF. CDR3 coding DNA: TGTGCCTGGAGTCCGGGGCAGGGGCGCACAGATACGCAGTATTTT.